This T cell receptor (beta chain) was documented in a study of blood T cell repertoires in COVID-19. CDR3 length: 16 residues. Germline V lookup: CDR1 MGHDK, CDR2 SYGVNS. With 5 bases removed from V and 7 bases from J, the gap between germline ends came to 20 bases. Clones were sequenced by immunoSEQ multiplex PCR, and TCRdb holds only the in-frame ones, with some missing. The sample lists about 200,000 clones, just over 85% occurring once. The sample was PBMCs or T cells enriched from blood (not recorded which). The clonotype originates from a woman aged 40 to 50 with acute COVID-19. V is TRBV25-1 and J is TRBJ2-2, with D perhaps TRBD1 (5 bases). This CDR3 is CASSSPSNRRLGELFF. The CDR3 DNA reads as TGTGCCAGCAGTAGCCCATCGAACAGGCGCCTCGGGGAGCTGTTTTTT.